This T cell receptor beta chain was recovered during a study of T cells after yellow fever vaccination. V was pared by 0 bases and J by 7 bases, with 13 bases between. The CDR3 spans 14 residues. The germline gives CDR1 DFQATT, CDR2 SNEGSKA (reference sequence). Making TCR cDNA involved 5'RACE template switching, which added UMIs and a universal primer site. TCRdb called the 5' RACE reads again in MiXCR, with one record for every CDR3 protein. The table has 500,000 to 550,000 distinct CDR3 sequences, about a fifth seen once; the top ten hold around 16%. The sequence derives from a man aged 18-30 years who received the YFV17D yellow fever vaccine. The J gene is TRBJ1-5, the V gene TRBV20-1, with D tentatively TRBD1 (5 bases). The source material was PBMCs, sampled approximately 20 days after the first yellow fever vaccination. The CDR3 loop is CSARDLGGGQPQHF. The CDR3 nucleotides read TGCAGTGCTAGAGATCTCGGGGGTGGGCAGCCCCAGCATTTT.